One sample yielded the 27 T cell receptor beta chains listed below, sequenced in a study of T cell responses to AZD1222 COVID-19 vaccine. The data were produced by immunoSEQ multiplex PCR, yet TCRdb's version contains in-frame clones alone and is incomplete. There are 150,000 to 200,000 clones in the sample; approximately 90% occur only once, and roughly 1.6% lies in the top ten. The sample was peripheral blood, taken on day 0 of AZD1222 vaccination. The receptors were sampled from an adult in good health.

The gene calls are TRBV2 and TRBJ2-1; TRBD2 is a possible D gene (5 bases). Deletions cut 6 bases from V and 3 bases from J, with 6 bases between. CDR3 size: 12 residues. Germline assignment: CDR1 SNHLY and CDR2 FYNNEI. The CDR3 protein is CASSRGYNEQFF. The CDR3 DNA reads as TGTGCCAGCAGCCGGGGCTACAATGAGCAGTTCTTC.

This sequence joins TRBV4-3 and TRBJ2-7; D is unclear. Germline V CDR1 and CDR2: LGHNA, YSLEER. V lost 1 base and J 6 bases, leaving 10 bases between the germline ends. CDR3 length: 13 amino acids. CDR3 DNA sequence: TGCGCCAGCAGCCAAGTGGAAGGAACCGAGCAGTACTTC. This codes for CASSQVEGTEQYF.

The genes are TRBV10-2 and TRBJ2-1, with D perhaps matching TRBD2 (5 bases). Germline V gene data show CDR1 as WSHSY and CDR2 as SAAADI. The V and J ends lost 0 bases and 7 bases respectively, with 10 bases between them. CDR3 length: 14 amino acids. The CDR3 region has the DNA TGCGCCAGCAGTGAGTCCCTAGCATGGAATGAGCAGTTCTTC. Translation gives CASSESLAWNEQFF.

This chain links TRBV3-1 (or the pseudogene TRBV3-2) with TRBJ1-1, with TRBD1 identical over 11 bases. Per the germline V gene, CDR1 is LGHDT and CDR2 is YNNKEL (reference sequence). CDR3 length: 14 residues. The V and J ends lost 4 bases and 6 bases, in that order; junction bases with no gene match: 4. The CDR3 spells CASSPQGQGAEAFF. Written as DNA, the CDR3 is TGTGCCAGCAGCCCTCAGGGACAGGGGGCTGAAGCTTTCTTT.

The genes are TRBV7-3 and TRBJ1-1; no clear D gene. From germline, CDR1 is SGHTA and CDR2 FQGTGA. V was pared by 5 bases and J by 10 bases, with 11 bases between. The CDR3 is 11 residues long. The CDR3 sequence is CASSISGTAFF. In nucleotides, the CDR3 is TGTGCCAGCAGCATTTCCGGAACAGCTTTCTTT.

The chain has TRBV6-2 or TRBV6-3 and TRBJ2-7; D is uncertain. V was cut by 1 base and J by 6 bases, with 10 bases left in between. Germline V CDR1 and CDR2: MNHEY, SVGEGT. The CDR3 has 13 residues. The CDR3 DNA reads as TGTGCCAGCAGTTACTATGGCCAGTCCGAGCAGTACTTC. It is translated as CASSYYGQSEQYF.

CDR3 in DNA: TGTGCCAGCAGCCCGGGACTAGCGGGGGGATTAGAGACCCAGTACTTC. Its protein is CASSPGLAGGLETQYF. The chain uses TRBV4-2 and TRBJ2-5, with 15 bases lining up with TRBD2. The germline V gene has CDR1 LGHNA and CDR2 YNFKEQ. CDR3 length equals 16 residues. The J segment lost 4 bases and the V segment lost 4 bases, leaving 4 bases of the junction unmatched.

The chain couples TRBV23-1 to TRBJ1-1; TRBD1 matches at 9 bases. TRBV23-1 is known as an ORF, though its function is uncertain. Trimming cost V 0 bases and J 5 bases; bases outside gene matches: 7. This CDR3 region has 16 residues. The DNA for the CDR3 is TGCGCCAGCAGTCAATCCCGGGACAGGGATGGGACTGAAGCTTTCTTT. This gives the protein CASSQSRDRDGTEAFF.

The chain has TRBV27 and TRBJ1-5, with 7 bases identical to TRBD1. The germline V gene has CDR1 MNHEY and CDR2 SMNVEV (reference sequence). This CDR3 is built from 16 residues. J gave up 4 bases and V 4 bases, and 10 bases lay outside the gene matches. The CDR3 region has the DNA TGTGCCAGCAGTTCCCTCTATAGGGGACAGAATCAGCCCCAGCATTTT. Translating gives CASSSLYRGQNQPQHF.

This clone was recorded only once. The gene calls are TRBV7-9 and TRBJ2-2, with 7 bases identical to TRBD2. V was pared by 0 bases and J by 2 bases, with 6 bases of the junction left unmatched. The CDR3 extends over 17 amino acids. Germline values: CDR1 SEHNR, CDR2 FQNEAQ (reference sequence). CDR3 amino acids: CASSLAWQRGNTGELFF. The CDR3 coding sequence is TGTGCCAGCAGCTTAGCGTGGCAGCGGGGAAACACCGGGGAGCTGTTTTTT.

The V gene is TRBV27, the J gene TRBJ2-7, with no clear D. The CDR3 runs 15 residues. CDR1 is MNHEY and CDR2 is SMNVEV in the germline V gene (reference sequence). The ends were cut back, 3 bases at V and 2 bases at J, with 14 bases in the middle. This CDR3 is CASSFQRIGAYEQYF. The DNA for the CDR3 is TGTGCCAGCAGTTTTCAAAGAATTGGGGCCTACGAGCAGTACTTC.

This clone occurred a few times. This chain links TRBV6-1 with TRBJ1-5; TRBD1 is a possible D gene (6 bases). With 7 bases removed from V and 2 bases from J, the gap between germline ends came to 12 bases. The CDR3 is 14 residues long. Germline V CDR1 and CDR2: MNHNS, SASEGT. The CDR3: CASIQGTGNQPQHF. The DNA for the CDR3 is TGTGCCAGCATCCAGGGGACTGGCAATCAGCCCCAGCATTTT.

This clone has only a few counts. V and J are TRBV3-1 (or the pseudogene TRBV3-2) and TRBJ1-5; no reliable D call. Trimming took off 3 bases at V and 6 bases at J, with 12 bases between the two ends. CDR1 and CDR2 from the germline V gene are LGHDT and YNNKEL (reference sequence). CDR3 length equals 14 residues. As DNA, the CDR3 is TGTGCCAGCAGCCACCGGGAGCGAAGTCAGCCCCAGCATTTT. It codes for CASSHRERSQPQHF.

V and J are TRBV7-3 and TRBJ1-1; perhaps TRBD1 as D (5 bases). This CDR3 contains 14 residues. Germline CDR1 reads SGHTA; CDR2 reads FQGTGA. V lost 5 bases and J lost 1, with 11 bases in between. The CDR3 DNA follows: TGTGCCAGCAGCATGGGGGGGTCGAACACTGAAGCTTTCTTT. This codes for CASSMGGSNTEAFF.

This chain uses TRBV30 with TRBJ1-3; D may be TRBD1 (5 bases). Per germline, CDR1 GTSNPN and CDR2 SVGIG (reference sequence). Trimming cost V 4 bases and J 0 bases, with 13 bases left between them. This CDR3 contains 15 residues. CDR3 protein: CAWTSGQGSGNTIYF. The CDR3 DNA is TGTGCCTGGACCTCGGGGCAGGGCTCTGGAAACACCATATATTTT.

This chain links TRBV4-3 with TRBJ2-1; 7 bases fit TRBD1. Trimming removed 4 bases from V and 4 bases from J; junction bases left unmatched: 7. This CDR3 region has 15 residues. Germline V gene data show CDR1 as LGHNA and CDR2 as YSLEER. The CDR3 reads CASSLRDRQYNEQFF. CDR3 sequence (DNA): TGCGCCAGCAGCCTTAGGGACAGACAGTACAATGAGCAGTTCTTC.

This clone appeared a single time. The V gene is TRBV5-4, the J gene TRBJ2-5, with TRBD2 identical over 10 bases. CDR3 length equals 14 residues. The junction had 3 bases not matched to a gene; V was cut back by 4 bases and J by 3 bases. Germline loops: CDR1 SGHNT, CDR2 YYREEE (reference sequence). This CDR3 reads CASSGGLAEETQYF. The CDR3 DNA is TGTGCCAGCAGCGGAGGACTAGCGGAAGAGACCCAGTACTTC.

The V gene is TRBV6-5, the J gene TRBJ2-7, with TRBD2 identical over 7 bases. Germline V gene data show CDR1 as MNHEY and CDR2 as SVGAGI. The trim removed 2 bases at V and 5 bases at J, leaving 6 bases unmatched. The CDR3 length is 14 residues. CDR3 region: CASSYERGWHEQYF. The CDR3 DNA follows: TGTGCCAGCAGTTACGAGCGGGGATGGCACGAGCAGTACTTC.

This chain uses TRBV6-6 with TRBJ1-2; 8 bases fit TRBD1. Trimming removed 2 bases from V and 6 bases from J; junction bases left unmatched: 2. This CDR3 has 13 amino acids. Germline V CDR1 and CDR2: MNHNY, SVGAGI (reference sequence). The CDR3 reads CASSYPQGDGYTF. The CDR3 bases are TGTGCCAGCAGTTACCCACAGGGGGATGGCTACACCTTC.

The chain links TRBV6-1 to TRBJ1-1; 12 nucleotides align to TRBD1. Trimming cost V 1 base and J 7 bases; bases outside gene matches: 4. Germline CDR1 MNHNS, CDR2 SASEGT. This CDR3 has 15 residues. The CDR3 DNA sequence: TGTGCCAGCAGTGAAGGTGGGACAGGGGGCCGTGAAGCTTTCTTT. It translates to CASSEGGTGGREAFF.

This clone was found once. The chain has TRBV7-3 and TRBJ2-2, with TRBD1 matching over 7 bases. Per the germline V gene, CDR1 is SGHTA and CDR2 is FQGTGA. The V gene end was trimmed by 3 bases and the J gene end by 3 bases; junction bases not matched to a gene: 4. The CDR3 runs 15 residues. CDR3 sequence: CASSFNRGHTGELFF. CDR3 coding DNA: TGTGCCAGCAGCTTCAACAGGGGACACACCGGGGAGCTGTTTTTT.

V usage is TRBV29-1 and J usage is TRBJ1-5; D is unclear. Germline lookup yields CDR1 SQVTM and CDR2 ANQGSEA. V was cut by 5 bases and J by 7 bases, with 12 bases left in between. The CDR3 spans 12 residues. In nucleotides, the CDR3 is TGCAGCGTTACACTACGTGGCCAGCCCCAGCATTTT. Translated: CSVTLRGQPQHF. The full variable domain, its missing parts supplied by reference TRBV29-1 and TRBJ1-5, is SAVISQKPSRDICQRGTSLTIQCQVDSQVTMMFWYRQQPGQSLTLIATANQGSEATYESGFVIDKFPISRPNLTFSTLTVSNMSPEDSSIYLCSVTLRGQPQHFGDGTRLSIL.

This chain joins TRBV28 and TRBJ1-1; 10 bases fit TRBD1. The CDR3 runs to 14 residues. The trim removed 6 bases at V and 4 bases at J, leaving 5 bases unmatched. Germline V CDR1 and CDR2: MDHEN, SYDVKM. CDR3 sequence (DNA): TGTGCCAGCAGGGGGACAGGGGCGGTCACTGAAGCTTTCTTT. Encoded protein: CASRGTGAVTEAFF.

This chain joins TRBV7-3 and TRBJ2-7; 8 bases align to TRBD2. V trimming: 4 bases; J trimming: 2 bases; junction bases outside the gene matches: 10. Germline assignment: CDR1 SGHTA and CDR2 FQGTGA. The CDR3 is 16 amino acids. The CDR3 DNA sequence: TGTGCCAGCAGCTCCAAGGGGACCGGGGGGGCCTACGAGCAGTACTTC. Translated: CASSSKGTGGAYEQYF.

The chain links TRBV5-4 to TRBJ1-6; D uncertain. CDR1 is SGHNT and CDR2 is YYREEE in the germline V gene (reference sequence). Trimming removed 1 base at V and 8 bases at J, with 13 bases between. CDR3 size: 15 residues. The CDR3 loop is CASSLSRQGDSPLHF. In nucleotides, the CDR3 is TGTGCCAGCAGCTTGTCGCGTCAAGGAGATTCACCCCTCCACTTT.

The J gene is TRBJ1-4, the V gene TRBV7-8; no definite D call. CDR3 length: 14 amino acids. V was pared by 5 bases and J by 10 bases, with 17 bases between. Germline V gives CDR1 SGHVS, CDR2 FQNEAQ. This CDR3 is CASSPQDSFGKLFF. The CDR3 DNA reads as TGTGCCAGCAGCCCGCAGGATTCCTTCGGAAAACTGTTTTTT.

The gene calls are TRBV18 and TRBJ2-7, with D hard to call. Deletions cut 2 bases from V and 1 base from J, with 9 bases between. Germline CDR1 and CDR2: KGHSH and LQKENI. This CDR3 comprises 14 residues. CDR3 region: CASSPGTASYEQYF. In DNA form, the CDR3 reads TGTGCCAGCTCACCAGGCACAGCTTCCTACGAGCAGTACTTC.